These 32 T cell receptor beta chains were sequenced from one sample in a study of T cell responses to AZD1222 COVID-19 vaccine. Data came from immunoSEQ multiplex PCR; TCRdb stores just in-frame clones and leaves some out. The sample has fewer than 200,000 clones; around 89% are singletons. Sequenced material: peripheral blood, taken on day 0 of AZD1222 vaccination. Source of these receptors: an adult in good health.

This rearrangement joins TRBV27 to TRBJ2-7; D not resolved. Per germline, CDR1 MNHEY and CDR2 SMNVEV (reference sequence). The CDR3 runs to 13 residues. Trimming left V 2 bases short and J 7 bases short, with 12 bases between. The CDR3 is CASSLRLLGEQYF. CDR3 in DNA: TGTGCCAGCAGTTTACGCCTACTCGGGGAGCAGTACTTC.

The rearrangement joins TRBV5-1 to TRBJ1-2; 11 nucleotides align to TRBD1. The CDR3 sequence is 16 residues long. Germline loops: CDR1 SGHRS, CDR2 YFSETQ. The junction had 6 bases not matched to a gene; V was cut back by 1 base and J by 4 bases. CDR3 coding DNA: TGCGCCAGCAGCTTGTCCGGGACAGGGGGATCCTATGGCTACACCTTC. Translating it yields CASSLSGTGGSYGYTF.

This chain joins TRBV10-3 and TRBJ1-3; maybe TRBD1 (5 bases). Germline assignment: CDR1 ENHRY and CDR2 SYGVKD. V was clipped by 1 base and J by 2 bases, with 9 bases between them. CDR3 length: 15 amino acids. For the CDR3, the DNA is TGTGCCATCAGTGAGTTGGCAGGGACTGGAAACACCATATATTTT. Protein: CAISELAGTGNTIYF.

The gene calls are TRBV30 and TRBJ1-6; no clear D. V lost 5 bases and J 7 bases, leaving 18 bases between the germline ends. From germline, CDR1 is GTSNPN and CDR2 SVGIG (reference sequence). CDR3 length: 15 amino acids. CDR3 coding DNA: TGTGCCTGGGGAGGACCGAAAGCAAAGAATTCACCCCTCCACTTT. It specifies CAWGGPKAKNSPLHF.

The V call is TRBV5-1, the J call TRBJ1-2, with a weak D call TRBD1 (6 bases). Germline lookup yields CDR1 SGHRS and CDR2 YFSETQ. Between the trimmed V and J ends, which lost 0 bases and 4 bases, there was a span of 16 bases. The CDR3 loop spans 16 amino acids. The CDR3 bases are TGCGCCAGCAGCTTGGCAGGTGGGGACACCTCCTATGGCTACACCTTC. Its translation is CASSLAGGDTSYGYTF.

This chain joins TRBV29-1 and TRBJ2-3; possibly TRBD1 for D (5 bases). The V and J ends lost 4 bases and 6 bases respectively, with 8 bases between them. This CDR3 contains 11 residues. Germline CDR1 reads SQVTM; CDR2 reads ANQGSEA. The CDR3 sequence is CSVGDSDTQYF. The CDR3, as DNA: TGCAGCGTTGGAGACAGTGATACGCAGTATTTT.

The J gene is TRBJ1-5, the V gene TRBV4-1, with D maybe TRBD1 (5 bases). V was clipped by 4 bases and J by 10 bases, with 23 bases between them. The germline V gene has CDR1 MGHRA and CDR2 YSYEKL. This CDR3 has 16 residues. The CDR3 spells CASSPGERQGRNPQHF. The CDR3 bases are TGCGCCAGCAGCCCTGGAGAGAGGCAGGGAAGGAATCCCCAGCATTTT.

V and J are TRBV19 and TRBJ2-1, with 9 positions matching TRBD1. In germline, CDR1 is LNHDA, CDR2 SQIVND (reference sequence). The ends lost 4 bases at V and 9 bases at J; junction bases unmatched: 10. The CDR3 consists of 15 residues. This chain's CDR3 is CASSTPGQGPIEQFF. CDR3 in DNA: TGTGCCAGTAGTACGCCGGGACAGGGTCCTATTGAGCAGTTCTTC.

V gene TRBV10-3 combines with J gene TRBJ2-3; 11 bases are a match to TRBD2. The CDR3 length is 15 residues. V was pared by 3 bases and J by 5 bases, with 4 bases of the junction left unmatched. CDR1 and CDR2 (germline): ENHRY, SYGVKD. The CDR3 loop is CAISDPGTSGDTQYF. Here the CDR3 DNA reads TGTGCCATCAGTGACCCCGGGACTAGCGGAGATACGCAGTATTTT.

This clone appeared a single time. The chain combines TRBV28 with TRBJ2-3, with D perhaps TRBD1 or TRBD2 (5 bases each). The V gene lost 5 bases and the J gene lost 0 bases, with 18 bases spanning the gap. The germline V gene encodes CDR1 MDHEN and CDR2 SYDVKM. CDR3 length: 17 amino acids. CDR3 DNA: TGTGCCAGCAGTCCCCGGGGAGCAGGGTCTAGCACAGATACGCAGTATTTT. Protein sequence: CASSPRGAGSSTDTQYF.

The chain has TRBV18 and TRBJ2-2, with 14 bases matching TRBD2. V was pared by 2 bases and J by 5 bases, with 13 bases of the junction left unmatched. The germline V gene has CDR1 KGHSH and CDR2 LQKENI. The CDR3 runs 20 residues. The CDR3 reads CASSPNIPGLAGARTGELFF. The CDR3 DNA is TGTGCCAGCTCACCAAATATACCGGGACTAGCGGGAGCTCGGACCGGGGAGCTGTTTTTT.

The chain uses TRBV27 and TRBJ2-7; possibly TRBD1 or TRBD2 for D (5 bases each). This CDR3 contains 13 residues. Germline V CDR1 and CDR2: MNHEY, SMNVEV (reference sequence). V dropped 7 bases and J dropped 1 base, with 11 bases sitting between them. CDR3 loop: CASTSGHSYEQYF. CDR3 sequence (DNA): TGTGCCAGCACCTCGGGGCATTCCTACGAGCAGTACTTC.

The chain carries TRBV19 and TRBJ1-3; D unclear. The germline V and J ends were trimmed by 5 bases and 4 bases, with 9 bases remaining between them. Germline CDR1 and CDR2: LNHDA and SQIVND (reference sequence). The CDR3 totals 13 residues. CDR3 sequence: CASSRYSGNTIYF. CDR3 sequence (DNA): TGTGCCAGTAGTCGCTACAGCGGAAACACCATATATTTT.

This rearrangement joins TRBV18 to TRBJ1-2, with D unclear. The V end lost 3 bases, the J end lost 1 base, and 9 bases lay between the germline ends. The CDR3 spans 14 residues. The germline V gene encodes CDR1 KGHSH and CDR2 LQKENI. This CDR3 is CASSPNDGNYGYTF. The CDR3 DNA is TGTGCCAGCTCACCTAACGACGGTAACTATGGCTACACCTTC.

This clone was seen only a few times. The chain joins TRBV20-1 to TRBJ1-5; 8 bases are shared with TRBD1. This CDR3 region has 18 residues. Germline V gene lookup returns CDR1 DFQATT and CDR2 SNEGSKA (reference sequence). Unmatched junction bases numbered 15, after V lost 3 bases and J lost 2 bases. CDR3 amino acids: CSASRAPGQGLRNQPQHF. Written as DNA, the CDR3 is TGCAGTGCTAGTCGGGCCCCAGGACAGGGCCTACGCAATCAGCCCCAGCATTTT.

The CDR3 DNA sequence: TGTGCCACCAGTGAGGGGGGGAGGATGAACACTGAAGCTTTCTTT. It is translated as CATSEGGRMNTEAFF. The gene calls are TRBV24-1 and TRBJ1-1; D might be TRBD1 (5 bases). CDR3 length: 15 residues. Trimming took 4 bases from V and 0 from J, leaving 11 bases between them. Per germline, CDR1 KGHDR and CDR2 SFDVKD.

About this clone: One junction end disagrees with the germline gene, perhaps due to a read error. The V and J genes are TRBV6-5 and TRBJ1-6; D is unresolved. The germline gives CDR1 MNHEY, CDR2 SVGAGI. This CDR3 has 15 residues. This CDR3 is CASSIRRAYDSPLHF. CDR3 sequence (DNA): TGTGCCAGCAGTATCCGACGAGCCTATGATTCACCCCTCCACTTT.

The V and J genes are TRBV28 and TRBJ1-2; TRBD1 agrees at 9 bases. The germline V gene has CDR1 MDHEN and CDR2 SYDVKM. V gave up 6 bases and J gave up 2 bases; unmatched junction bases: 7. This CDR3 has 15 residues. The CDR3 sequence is CASSSPGTGNYGYTF. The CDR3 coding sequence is TGTGCCAGCAGCTCCCCCGGGACAGGGAACTATGGCTACACCTTC.

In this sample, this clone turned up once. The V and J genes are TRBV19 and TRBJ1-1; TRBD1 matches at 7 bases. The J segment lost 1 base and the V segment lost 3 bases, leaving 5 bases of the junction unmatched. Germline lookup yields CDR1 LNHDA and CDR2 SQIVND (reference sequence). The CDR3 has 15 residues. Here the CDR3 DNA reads TGTGCCAGTAGTATTGGGACAGCGGGGAACACTGAAGCTTTCTTT. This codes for CASSIGTAGNTEAFF. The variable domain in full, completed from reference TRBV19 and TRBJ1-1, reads DGGITQSPKYLFRKEGQNVTLSCEQNLNHDAMYWYRQDPGQGLRLIYYSQIVNDFQKGDIAEGYSVSREKKESFPLTVTSAQKNPTAFYLCASSIGTAGNTEAFFGQGTRLTVV.

The CDR3 sequence is CASSTGTAGNTIYF. CDR3 nucleotide sequence: TGTGCCAGTAGTACTGGGACAGCTGGAAACACCATATATTTT. This rearrangement joins TRBV19 to TRBJ1-3, with 7 nucleotides matching TRBD1. The junction had 2 bases not matched to a gene; V was cut back by 4 bases and J by 2 bases. Per the germline V gene, CDR1 is LNHDA and CDR2 is SQIVND (reference sequence). This CDR3 comprises 14 residues.

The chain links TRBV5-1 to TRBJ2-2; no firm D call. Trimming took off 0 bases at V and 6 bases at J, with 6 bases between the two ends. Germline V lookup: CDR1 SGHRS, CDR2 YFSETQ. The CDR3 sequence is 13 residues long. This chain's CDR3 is CASSLASPGELFF. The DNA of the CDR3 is TGCGCCAGCAGCTTGGCATCCCCCGGGGAGCTGTTTTTT.

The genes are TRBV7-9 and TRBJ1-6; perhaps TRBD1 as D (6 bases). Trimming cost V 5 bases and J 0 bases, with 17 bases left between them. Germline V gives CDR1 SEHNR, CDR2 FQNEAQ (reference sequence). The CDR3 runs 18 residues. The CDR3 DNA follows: TGTGCCAGCAGCCTACCCGGGGGCACGAGCTCCTATAATTCACCCCTCCACTTT. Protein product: CASSLPGGTSSYNSPLHF.

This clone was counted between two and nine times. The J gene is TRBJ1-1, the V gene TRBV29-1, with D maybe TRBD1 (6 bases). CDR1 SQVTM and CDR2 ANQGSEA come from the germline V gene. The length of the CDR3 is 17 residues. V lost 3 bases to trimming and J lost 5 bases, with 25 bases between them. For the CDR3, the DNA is TGCAGCGTTGAGGTGGGGAGGACAGTGACCAGGAGTACTGAAGCTTTCTTT. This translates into CSVEVGRTVTRSTEAFF.

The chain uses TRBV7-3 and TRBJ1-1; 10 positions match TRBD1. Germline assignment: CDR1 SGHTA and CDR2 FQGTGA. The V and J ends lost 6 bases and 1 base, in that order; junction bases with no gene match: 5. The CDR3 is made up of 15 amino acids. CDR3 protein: CASRGTGAPNTEAFF. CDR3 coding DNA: TGTGCCAGCAGGGGGACAGGGGCCCCGAACACTGAAGCTTTCTTT.

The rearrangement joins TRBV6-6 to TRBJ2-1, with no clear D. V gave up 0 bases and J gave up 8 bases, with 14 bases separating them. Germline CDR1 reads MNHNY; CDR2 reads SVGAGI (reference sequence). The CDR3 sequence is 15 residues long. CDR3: CASSYSRQSADEQFF. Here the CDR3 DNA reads TGTGCCAGCAGTTACTCGAGGCAATCAGCCGATGAGCAGTTCTTC.

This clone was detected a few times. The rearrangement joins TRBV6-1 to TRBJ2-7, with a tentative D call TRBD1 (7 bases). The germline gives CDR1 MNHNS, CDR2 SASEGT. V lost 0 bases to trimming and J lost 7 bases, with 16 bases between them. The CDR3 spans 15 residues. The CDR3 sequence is CASSEALDRAGEQYF. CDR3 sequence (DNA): TGTGCCAGCAGTGAAGCGCTAGACAGGGCGGGGGAGCAGTACTTC.

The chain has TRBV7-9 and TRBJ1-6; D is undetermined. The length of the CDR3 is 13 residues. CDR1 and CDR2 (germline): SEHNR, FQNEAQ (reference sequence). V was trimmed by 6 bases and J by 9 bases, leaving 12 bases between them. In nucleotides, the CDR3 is TGTGCCAGCAGTCTGGGGTATGGTTCACCCCTCCACTTT. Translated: CASSLGYGSPLHF.

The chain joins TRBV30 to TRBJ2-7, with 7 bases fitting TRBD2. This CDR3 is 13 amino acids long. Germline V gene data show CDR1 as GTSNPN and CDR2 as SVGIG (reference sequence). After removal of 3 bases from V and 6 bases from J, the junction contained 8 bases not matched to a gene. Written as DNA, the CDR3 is TGTGCCTGGAGCGGCGGGAGCCCAACCGAGCAGTACTTC. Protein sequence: CAWSGGSPTEQYF.

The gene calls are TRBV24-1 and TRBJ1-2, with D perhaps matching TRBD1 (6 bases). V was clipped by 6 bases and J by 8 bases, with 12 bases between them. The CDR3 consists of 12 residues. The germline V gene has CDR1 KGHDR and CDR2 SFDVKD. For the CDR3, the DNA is TGTGCCACCAGTTCCTTAGGGGGAGGCTACACCTTC. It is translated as CATSSLGGGYTF.

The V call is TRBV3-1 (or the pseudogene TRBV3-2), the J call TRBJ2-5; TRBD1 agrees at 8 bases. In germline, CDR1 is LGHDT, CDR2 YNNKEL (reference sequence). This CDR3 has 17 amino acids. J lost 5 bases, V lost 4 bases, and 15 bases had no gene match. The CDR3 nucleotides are TGTGCCAGCAGCCTAACAGGGGGACCTAAAAGTGGGGAGACCCAGTACTTC. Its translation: CASSLTGGPKSGETQYF.

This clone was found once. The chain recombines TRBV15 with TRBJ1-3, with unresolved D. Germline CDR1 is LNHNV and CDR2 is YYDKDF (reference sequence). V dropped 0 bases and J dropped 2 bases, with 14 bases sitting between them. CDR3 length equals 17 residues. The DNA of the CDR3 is TGTGCCACCAGCAGAGATATAGGCGGAGGGACTGGAAACACCATATATTTT. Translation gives CATSRDIGGGTGNTIYF.

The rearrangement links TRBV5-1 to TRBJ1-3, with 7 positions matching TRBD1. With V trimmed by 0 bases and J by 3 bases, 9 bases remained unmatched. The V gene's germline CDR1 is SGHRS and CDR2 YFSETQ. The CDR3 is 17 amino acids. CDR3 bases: TGCGCCAGCAGCTTGGAAGTAGGGGGCTCAGGTGGAAACACCATATATTTT. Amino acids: CASSLEVGGSGGNTIYF.